This T cell receptor beta chain was documented in a study of cytomegalovirus exposure and HLA in healthy donors. In regard to this clone: Its cognate antigen is unknown.

Deletions cut 1 base from V and 0 bases from J, with 4 bases between. This CDR3 region has 14 residues. Germline loops: CDR1 MDHEN, CDR2 SYDVKM. Primers included in the PCR were 60 Vbeta and 13 Jbeta primers. Sequenced by immunoSEQ multiplex PCR; TCRdb stores in-frame clones only, minus some. Of about 250,000 clones listed, 80% are singletons. Study-wide results and limits: In a later analysis, most CMV-associated TCR beta chains appeared HLA-restricted.

The chain joins TRBV28 to TRBJ1-5; D gene ambiguous. Source material: PBMCs. The receptor's source is a girl aged 2-10 years in good health and CMV-seronegative. The CDR3 here is CASSLLASNQPQHF. CDR3 DNA: TGTGCCAGCAGTTTATTAGCTAGCAATCAGCCCCAGCATTTT. Based on the CDR3 plus reference TRBV28 and TRBJ1-5, the full variable domain is DVKVTQSSRYLVKRTGEKVFLECVQDMDHENMFWYRQDPGLGLRLIYFSYDVKMKEKGDIPEGYSVSREKKERFSLILESASTNQTSMYLCASSLLASNQPQHFGDGTRLSIL.